The rows below give T cell receptor beta chains drawn from one sample of a study of metastatic and nonmetastatic thyroid tumors. Using MiXCR, TCRdb reanalyzed the PCR reads. In the table there are tens of thousands of clones, roughly 12% of which are singletons. The material sequenced was blood. The receptors derive from a female donor with papillary thyroid cancer or a benign thyroid nodule (not recorded which). Some clones in this sample may be carry-over from other donors' samples. Both conserved end residues are part of each CDR3. The order of the fields is clone size, V gene, CDR3 length, J gene, D gene, CDR3 DNA, CDR3 protein. The D gene is left open where the match is weak. Where a row states a size, it is once, few, many or the class of an expanded clone; other rows omit it.

size: many; V: TRBV28; length: 13; J: TRBJ1-2; D: NA; DNA: TGTGCCAGCAGTCCGGGACTGCGCTATGGCTACACCTTC; CDR3: CASSPGLRYGYTF
size: many; V: TRBV4-2; length: 14; J: TRBJ2-3; D: TRBD2; DNA: TGTGCCAGCAGATACGGACTAGCGACAGATACGCAGTATTTT; CDR3: CASRYGLATDTQYF
size: many; V: TRBV7-9; length: 14; J: TRBJ2-1; D: TRBD2; DNA: TGTGCCAGCAGCTTAGCGGGAGGGCCGCATGAGCAGTTCTTC; CDR3: CASSLAGGPHEQFF
size: many; V: TRBV4-2; length: 14; J: TRBJ2-3; D: NA; DNA: TGTGCCAGCACCCGGGACACTACCACAGATACGCAGTATTTT; CDR3: CASTRDTTTDTQYF
size: many; V: TRBV6-2/TRBV6-3; length: 13; J: TRBJ1-1; D: NA; DNA: TGTGCCAGCAGTTACTCCCCAATGGACAAAGCTTTCTTT; CDR3: CASSYSPMDKAFF
size: NA; V: TRBV5-1; length: 13; J: TRBJ2-1; D: NA; DNA: TGCGCCAGCAGCTTCTTAGGGGGCAATGAGCAGTTCTTC; CDR3: CASSFLGGNEQFF
size: few; V: TRBV28; length: 18; J: TRBJ1-2; D: NA; DNA: TGTGCCAGCAGCTTAGATCCCTCTGGCAGCCGAGAAAACTATGGCTACACCTTC; CDR3: CASSLDPSGSRENYGYTF
size: many; V: TRBV11-2; length: 14; J: TRBJ2-2; D: NA; DNA: TGTGCCAGCAGCTTATTTGGGAACACCGGGGAGCTGTTTTTT; CDR3: CASSLFGNTGELFF
size: many; V: TRBV30; length: 11; J: TRBJ2-7; D: NA; DNA: TGTGCCTGGTCAACCCCGGGCGAGCAGTACTTC; CDR3: CAWSTPGEQYF
size: NA; V: TRBV6-1; length: 15; J: TRBJ1-3; D: TRBD1; DNA: TGTGCCAGCAGTACCAGGGGGGGCTCTGGAAACACCATATATTTT; CDR3: CASSTRGGSGNTIYF
size: many; V: TRBV12-3/TRBV12-4; length: 15; J: TRBJ2-1; D: TRBD2; DNA: TGTGCCAGCAGTTTAGCGGCGGGAGGATACAATGAGCAGTTCTTC; CDR3: CASSLAAGGYNEQFF
size: many; V: TRBV9; length: 15; J: TRBJ1-1; D: NA; DNA: TGTGCCAGCAGCCCCCAAGTGGGGATGAACACTGAAGCTTTCTTT; CDR3: CASSPQVGMNTEAFF
size: NA; V: TRBV2; length: 11; J: TRBJ1-2; D: NA; DNA: TGTGCCAGCAGTTTGGGGGTTGGCTACACCTTC; CDR3: CASSLGVGYTF
size: few; V: TRBV6-2/TRBV6-3; length: 13; J: TRBJ2-1; D: NA; DNA: TGTGCCAGCAGTTACCTACCGTACAATGAGCAGTTCTTC; CDR3: CASSYLPYNEQFF
size: many; V: TRBV9; length: 17; J: TRBJ1-3; D: NA; DNA: TGTGCCAGCAGCGTAGCGCCAGCCCTCTCTTCTGGAAACACCATATATTTT; CDR3: CASSVAPALSSGNTIYF
size: NA; V: TRBV7-8; length: 16; J: TRBJ1-2; D: NA; DNA: TGTGCCAGCAGCTCTAAACGCCGGTCGGTCGCTTATGGCTACACCTTC; CDR3: CASSSKRRSVAYGYTF
size: many; V: TRBV28; length: 16; J: TRBJ1-1; D: TRBD1; DNA: TGTGCCAGCAGTTTACACCAGGGGGGTTGGAACACTGAAGCTTTCTTT; CDR3: CASSLHQGGWNTEAFF
size: many; V: TRBV20-1; length: 15; J: TRBJ1-3; D: NA; DNA: TGCAGTGCTAGAGAAACAGGTTACTCTGGAAACACCATATATTTT; CDR3: CSARETGYSGNTIYF
size: many; V: TRBV7-8; length: 18; J: TRBJ2-4; D: TRBD2; DNA: TGTGCCAGCAGCTTAGGTACCCCGACTAGCGAAGCCAAAAACATTCAGTACTTC; CDR3: CASSLGTPTSEAKNIQYF
size: many; V: TRBV30; length: 15; J: TRBJ2-1; D: NA; DNA: TGTGCCTGGAAGTTATGGGGGGAGCAATACAATGAGCAGTTCTTC; CDR3: CAWKLWGEQYNEQFF
size: many; V: TRBV7-2; length: 12; J: TRBJ1-2; D: TRBD1; DNA: TGTGCCAGCAGGGACAGGGGTAATGGCTACACCTTC; CDR3: CASRDRGNGYTF
size: few; V: TRBV27; length: 14; J: TRBJ2-7; D: NA; DNA: TGTGCCAGCACATTGGGGACCGGGTCCTACGAGCATTACTTC; CDR3: CASTLGTGSYEHYF
size: many; V: TRBV19; length: 14; J: TRBJ2-7; D: TRBD2; DNA: TGTGCCAGTAGTCTTACTAGCGGAACCTACGAGCAGTACTTC; CDR3: CASSLTSGTYEQYF
size: many; V: TRBV30; length: 15; J: TRBJ1-1; D: NA; DNA: TGTGCCTGGAGCGGGGGGAAGGGGGTATTTTCTGAAGCTTTCTTT; CDR3: CAWSGGKGVFSEAFF
size: many; V: TRBV11-2; length: 15; J: TRBJ1-4; D: NA; DNA: TGTGCCAGCAGCTTAGGCCCCATGATCGGTGAAAAACTGTTTTTT; CDR3: CASSLGPMIGEKLFF
size: NA; V: TRBV5-1; length: 13; J: TRBJ2-7; D: NA; DNA: TGCGCCAGCGGCCCGGACTCGGCCTACGAGCAGTACTTC; CDR3: CASGPDSAYEQYF
size: NA; V: TRBV7-9; length: 14; J: TRBJ2-1; D: NA; DNA: TGTGCCAGCAGCTTAGGGATTTCGTACAATAAGCAGTTCTTC; CDR3: CASSLGISYNKQFF
size: few; V: TRBV6-1; length: 16; J: TRBJ2-7; D: NA; DNA: TGTGCCAGCAGCACGACCCCCGGGACACGGTCCTACGAGCAGTACTTC; CDR3: CASSTTPGTRSYEQYF
size: few; V: TRBV6-1; length: 15; J: TRBJ1-2; D: NA; DNA: TGTGCCAGCATTGAAAACCCCGGGACTCTGGGCGACTACACCTTC; CDR3: CASIENPGTLGDYTF
size: NA; V: TRBV11-2; length: 15; J: TRBJ1-2; D: NA; DNA: TGTGCCAGCAGCTTAGAAGCGGGGACAAACTATGGCTACACCTTC; CDR3: CASSLEAGTNYGYTF
size: NA; V: TRBV19; length: 14; J: TRBJ1-2; D: TRBD1; DNA: TGTGCCAGTAGTATACAGGGGGCGTTCTATGGCTACACCTTC; CDR3: CASSIQGAFYGYTF
size: few; V: TRBV11-3; length: 13; J: TRBJ1-1; D: TRBD1; DNA: TGTGCCAGCAGTCTCACAGGGGAGGAGAGAGCTTTCTTT; CDR3: CASSLTGEERAFF
size: many; V: TRBV27; length: 13; J: TRBJ2-1; D: NA; DNA: TGTGCCAGCAGTCTCGGGACTTCGGATGAGCAGTTCTTC; CDR3: CASSLGTSDEQFF
size: many; V: TRBV9; length: 17; J: TRBJ2-7; D: TRBD2; DNA: TGTGCCAGCAGCGCCCTTAGGATTCCTAGCGGCCACTACGAGCAGTACTTC; CDR3: CASSALRIPSGHYEQYF
size: NA; V: TRBV4-1; length: 14; J: TRBJ1-1; D: NA; DNA: TGCGCCAGCAGCTTAGGGGCGAAGAACACTGAAGCTTTCTTT; CDR3: CASSLGAKNTEAFF
size: many; V: TRBV5-4; length: 12; J: TRBJ1-1; D: NA; DNA: TGTGCCAGCAGCTTCAAGAACACTGAAGCTTTCTTT; CDR3: CASSFKNTEAFF
size: many; V: TRBV6-1; length: 14; J: TRBJ2-7; D: NA; DNA: TGTGCCAGCAGTGAAGATGTTTTATACTACGAGCAGTACTTC; CDR3: CASSEDVLYYEQYF
size: many; V: TRBV4-2; length: 14; J: TRBJ2-5; D: NA; DNA: TGTGCCAGCAGCCAAGGGGCTATAAAAGAGACCCAGTACTTC; CDR3: CASSQGAIKETQYF
size: many; V: TRBV6-5; length: 11; J: TRBJ2-7; D: NA; DNA: TGTGCCAGCAGTTACTCGCGCGAGCAGTACTTC; CDR3: CASSYSREQYF
size: many; V: TRBV27; length: 18; J: TRBJ2-7; D: NA; DNA: TGTGCCAGCAGTTTATATAACCCATACTCGGGGGCTGCCTACGAGCAGTACTTC; CDR3: CASSLYNPYSGAAYEQYF
size: NA; V: TRBV20-1; length: 15; J: TRBJ2-1; D: TRBD1; DNA: TGCAGTGCTGATCCCCCCCAGGGGGTGTACAATGAGCAGTTCTTC; CDR3: CSADPPQGVYNEQFF
size: many; V: TRBV6-1; length: 14; J: TRBJ1-5; D: TRBD1; DNA: TGTGCCAGCAGTAACCCCGGACAGGATCAGCCCCAGCATTTT; CDR3: CASSNPGQDQPQHF